This T cell receptor beta chain emerged from a study of shared clonotypes between healthy human individuals (TCRdb year 2020). As for the study more broadly: Three men and a couple of women, aged 18 to 49 years, made up the cohort. For each donor, three plates each were used for CD4 naive and CD4 memory, two plates were used for CD8 naive, and one plate was used for CD8 memory. Blood TCR repertoires of several healthy adults were deeply sequenced to estimate repertoire size and the extent of clonotype sharing between individuals. Libraries were prepared and TCR repertoires were sequenced by different laboratories using diverse techniques, in order to increase sequencing depth and limit assay-specific biases. Leukapheresis yielded between about 0.8 and 8.9 billion PBMCs per donor.

Using the deep immunoSEQ assay, TCR CDR3 regions were amplified from genomic DNA by multiplex PCR. For each cell subset, the extracted genomic DNA was distributed evenly across all wells of several immunoSEQ 96-well plates, and each plate served as one replicate. For sorted subsets, each replicate PCR was loaded with about 0.2 ug genomic DNA, equivalent to approximately 27,000 T cell genomes. The purified libraries were quantified using a Qubit 3.0 fluorometer, sized with a Bioanalyzer 2100, and then quantified again using the KAPA Library Quantification kit. Every immunoSEQ 96-well plate was sequenced on a separate single-read 150-cycle Illumina NextSeq 550 flow cell. In the original analysis: Because the immunoSEQ output held only junctional sequences and lacked quality scores, the filtering could not match the filtering applied to full-length reads. Sequences were annotated with PyIR, a Python wrapper for IgBLAST v1.9, using IMGT germline references to assign V/J genes and CDR3. Any read was removed if the V/J assignment was weak (E-value above 1e-6), the CDR3 was missing, or the read contained stop codons, out-of-frame junctions, or ambiguous translated residues. V3J clonotypes were defined by identical inferred V gene, J gene, and CDR3 amino acid sequence. Percentage overlap between repertoires was computed as shared unique clonotypes divided by the size of the smaller repertoire. Richness of each repertoire was evaluated using RTK rarefaction, the Chao1 estimator, and Recon v2.1 estimates of unobserved clonotypes. For all TCRbeta clonotypes obtained by the gDNA method from several donors, generation probabilities were computed with OLGA. TCRdb provides this immuneACCESS table in a form limited to in-frame rearrangements. Some clones are lacking; in checked studies, under half of them reflect an unresolved V gene, and why the rest are absent is not known. V and J calls and clone size are as listed in that table; D and trimming were resolved from the DNA. This sample holds some 580,000 clones; roughly 98% were observed only once. 0.3% of the sample rests with the top ten.

Turning to this clone: Its antigen specificity is not known. The sample holds no much larger clone one base away, and base qualities are not on file.

Broader findings and caveats from the paper: Based on pairwise subsampling, the degree of clonotype sharing among donors was expected to be affected by sequencing depth. Even with the large sequencing depth, rarefaction of the sorted-subset datasets indicated that sequencing was incomplete. Sampling was limited to blood, and TCR repertoires in tissue likely differ from TCR repertoires in blood. Estimated clonotype richness was generally larger for naive than for memory subsets. Compared with non-shared clonotypes, clonotypes shared by all four sorted-subset donors had higher generation probabilities. Across four donors, approximately 4.6% of naive CD4, roughly 3.5% of naive CD8, approximately 2.5% of memory CD4, and 0.4% of memory CD8 clonotypes were shared. The small number of donors limited the genetic and exposure-history diversity represented.

CD8 naive samples were CD45RO-negative cells positively selected for CCR7, giving a CD45RA+CCR7+ population that excluded TemRA cells. The donors were healthy, HIV-negative adults who had no recently reported acute infections or vaccinations. Every donor was a Caucasian adult living in Nashville, Tennessee, USA. Blood was collected by leukapheresis, and PBMCs were isolated by Ficoll-Histopaque density gradient centrifugation and then cryopreserved in liquid nitrogen vapor phase. Analytical flow cytometry was used to check the purity and quantity of each magnetically sorted T cell population. Each sorted fraction had its genomic DNA isolated and then quantified by UV absorbance on a Nanodrop 2000c. Between the V and J ends, shortened by 3 bases and 5 bases respectively, the junction contains 21 bases. Inclusive of the bounding cysteine and phenylalanine, the CDR3 is 17 residues long. CDR3 DNA is the only sequence kept; it has 51 bases, read in frame from the first base. The germline V gene sets CDR1 to MDHEN and CDR2 to SYDVKM.

The sequencing input was naive CD8+ T cells sorted from blood. In the paper's terms, the cell subset or site label means: CD45RA+CCR7+. The chain is encoded by TRBV28 joined to TRBJ2-3; the D gene assignment is perhaps TRBD1 or TRBD2, with each matching 5 bases. This clonotype was obtained from a man aged 25-45 years in good health. For the CDR3, the sequence is CASSLPRGLGLGDTQYF. The base sequence is TGTGCCAGCAGTTTGCCCCGGGGCCTGGGATTGGGAGATACGCAGTATTTT.